The clone carrying this T cell receptor beta chain was observed at least ten times. Its antigen is unidentified. The sample is drawn from a study of blood T cells in healthy people across ages. Study-level results: The authors considered diversity estimates from one million T cells to be underestimates. Among long-lived donors, naive CD4+ cells were more numerous and diversity higher than in aged donors.

The CDR3 runs 16 residues. Trimming took 4 bases from V and 2 from J; bases not matched to a gene: 8. Alongside a J-beta primer mix, a sample-barcoded 5' primer served in a second PCR lasting roughly 6 to 11 cycles. A template-switch adaptor containing 12 random nucleotides labeled each cDNA molecule. TCRdb reanalysed the 5' RACE reads using MiXCR and keeps one entry per CDR3 protein. This table holds about 2 million distinct CDR3 sequences, 40% to 55% found once. Staff drew approximately 9.7 milliliters of peripheral blood from each donor. V is TRBV12-3 or TRBV12-4 and J is TRBJ1-5, with 7 bases lining up with TRBD1. The material sequenced was blood. This receptor was identified in a woman between 40 and 50 years old in good health. In DNA form, the CDR3 reads TGTGCCAGCAGTTCTAACAGGGGCGCGGGCAATCAGCCCCAGCATTTT. Translated: CASSSNRGAGNQPQHF.